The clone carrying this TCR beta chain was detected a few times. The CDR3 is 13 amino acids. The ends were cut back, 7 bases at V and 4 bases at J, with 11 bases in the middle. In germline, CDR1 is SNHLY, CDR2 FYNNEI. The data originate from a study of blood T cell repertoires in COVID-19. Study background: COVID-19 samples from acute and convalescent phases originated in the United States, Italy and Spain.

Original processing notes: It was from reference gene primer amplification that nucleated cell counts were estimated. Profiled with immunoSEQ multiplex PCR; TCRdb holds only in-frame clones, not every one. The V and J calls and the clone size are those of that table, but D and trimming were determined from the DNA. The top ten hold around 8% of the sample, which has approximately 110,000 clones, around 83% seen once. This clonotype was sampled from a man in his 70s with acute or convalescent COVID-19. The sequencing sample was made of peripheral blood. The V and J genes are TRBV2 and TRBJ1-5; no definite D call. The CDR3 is CASNAGRNQPQHF. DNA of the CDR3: TGTGCCAGCAATGCCGGGAGAAATCAGCCCCAGCATTTT.